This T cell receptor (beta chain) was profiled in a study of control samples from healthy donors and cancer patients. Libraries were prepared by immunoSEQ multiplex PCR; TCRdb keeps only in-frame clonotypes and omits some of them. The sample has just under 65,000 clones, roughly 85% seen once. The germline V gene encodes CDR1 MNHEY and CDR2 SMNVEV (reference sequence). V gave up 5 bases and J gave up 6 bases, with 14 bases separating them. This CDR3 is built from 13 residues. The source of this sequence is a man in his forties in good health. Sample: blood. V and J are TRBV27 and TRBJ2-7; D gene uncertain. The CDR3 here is CASSPEVSVEQYF. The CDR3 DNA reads TGTGCCAGCAGTCCCGAAGTAAGTGTCGAGCAGTACTTC.